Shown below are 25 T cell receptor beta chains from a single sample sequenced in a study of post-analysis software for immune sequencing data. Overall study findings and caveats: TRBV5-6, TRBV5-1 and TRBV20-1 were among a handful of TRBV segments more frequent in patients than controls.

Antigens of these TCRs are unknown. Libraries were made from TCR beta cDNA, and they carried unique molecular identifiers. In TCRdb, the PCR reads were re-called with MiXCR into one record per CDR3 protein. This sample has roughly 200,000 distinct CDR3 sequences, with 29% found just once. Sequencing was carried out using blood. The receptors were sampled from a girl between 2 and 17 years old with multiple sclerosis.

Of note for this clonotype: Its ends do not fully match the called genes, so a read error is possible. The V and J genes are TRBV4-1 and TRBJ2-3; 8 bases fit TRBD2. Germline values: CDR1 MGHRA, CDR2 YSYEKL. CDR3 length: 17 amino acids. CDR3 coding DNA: TGCGCCAGCAGTCAAGTTCCCCGGGAGGGACCACGGTATACGCAGTATTTT. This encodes CASSQVPREGPRYTQYF.

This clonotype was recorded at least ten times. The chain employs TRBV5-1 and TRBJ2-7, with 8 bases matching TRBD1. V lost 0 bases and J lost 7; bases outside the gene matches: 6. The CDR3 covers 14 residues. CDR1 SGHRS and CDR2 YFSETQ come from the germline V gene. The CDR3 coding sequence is TGCGCCAGCAGCTTGGCGGACAGGGCTCGGGAGCAGTACTTC. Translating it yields CASSLADRAREQYF.

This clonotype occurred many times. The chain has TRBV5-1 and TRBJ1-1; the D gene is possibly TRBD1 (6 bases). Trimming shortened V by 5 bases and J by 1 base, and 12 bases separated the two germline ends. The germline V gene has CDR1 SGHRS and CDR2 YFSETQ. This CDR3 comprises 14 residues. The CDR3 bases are TGCGCCAGCAGTACCGGGACAACGAACACTGAAGCTTTCTTT. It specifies CASSTGTTNTEAFF.

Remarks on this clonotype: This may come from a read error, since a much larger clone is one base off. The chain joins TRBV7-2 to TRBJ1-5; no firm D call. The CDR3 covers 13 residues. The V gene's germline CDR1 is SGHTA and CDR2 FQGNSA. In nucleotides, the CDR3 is TGTGCCAGCAGCCGAGACGAGTTGCAGCCCCAGCGTTTT. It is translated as CASSRDELQPQRF. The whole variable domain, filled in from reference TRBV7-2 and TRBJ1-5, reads GAGVSQSPSNKVTEKGKDVELRCDPISGHTALYWYRQSLGQGLEFLIYFQGNSAPDKSGLPSDRFSAERTGGSVSTLTIQRTQQEDSAVYLCASSRDELQPQRFGDGTRLSIL.

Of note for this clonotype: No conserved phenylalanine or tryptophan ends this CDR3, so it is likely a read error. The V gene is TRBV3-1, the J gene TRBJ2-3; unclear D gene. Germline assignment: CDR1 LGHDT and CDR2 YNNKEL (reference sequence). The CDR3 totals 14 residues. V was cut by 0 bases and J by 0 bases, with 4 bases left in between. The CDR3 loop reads CASSQDWSTDTQYL. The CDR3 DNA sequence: TGTGCCAGCAGCCAAGATTGGAGCACAGATACGCAGTATCTT.

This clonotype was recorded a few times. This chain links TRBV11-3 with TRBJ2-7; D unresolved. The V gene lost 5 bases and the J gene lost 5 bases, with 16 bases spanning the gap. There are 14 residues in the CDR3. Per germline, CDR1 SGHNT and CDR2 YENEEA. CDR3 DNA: TGTGCCAGCAGCCCGGCCTCCATAGGCCACGAGCAGTACTTC. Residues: CASSPASIGHEQYF.

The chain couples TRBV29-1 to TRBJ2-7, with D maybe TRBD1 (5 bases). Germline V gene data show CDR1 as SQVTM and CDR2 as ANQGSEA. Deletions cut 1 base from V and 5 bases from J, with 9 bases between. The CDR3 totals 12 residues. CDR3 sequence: CSVEVEGDEQYF. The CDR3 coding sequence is TGCAGCGTTGAAGTGGAAGGGGACGAGCAGTACTTC.

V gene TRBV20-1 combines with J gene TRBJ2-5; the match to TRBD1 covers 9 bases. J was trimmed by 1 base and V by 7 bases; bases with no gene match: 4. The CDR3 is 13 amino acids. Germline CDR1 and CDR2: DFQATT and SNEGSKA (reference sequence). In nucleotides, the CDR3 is TGCAGTGTAAGGACAGGGGCCCAAGAGACCCAGTACTTC. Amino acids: CSVRTGAQETQYF.

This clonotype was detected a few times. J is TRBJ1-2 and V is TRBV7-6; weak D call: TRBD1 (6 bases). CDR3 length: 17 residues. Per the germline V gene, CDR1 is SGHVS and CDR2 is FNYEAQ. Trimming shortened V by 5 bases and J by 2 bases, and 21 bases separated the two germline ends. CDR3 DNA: TGTGCCAGCAGCCCGCGACAGGAGCATGGGGAGAACTATGGCTACACCTTC. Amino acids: CASSPRQEHGENYGYTF.

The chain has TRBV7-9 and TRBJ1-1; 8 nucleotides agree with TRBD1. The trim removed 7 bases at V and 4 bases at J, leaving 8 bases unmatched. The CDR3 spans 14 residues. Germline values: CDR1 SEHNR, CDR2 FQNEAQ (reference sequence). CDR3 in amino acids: CASNNPGGSTEAFF. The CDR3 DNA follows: TGTGCCAGCAACAACCCAGGGGGCTCCACTGAAGCTTTCTTT.

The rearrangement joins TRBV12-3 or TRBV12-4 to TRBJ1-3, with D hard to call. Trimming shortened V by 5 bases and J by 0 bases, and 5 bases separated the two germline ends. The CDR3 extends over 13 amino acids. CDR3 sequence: CASSQSSGNTIYF. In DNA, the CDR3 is TGTGCCAGCAGTCAGAGCTCTGGAAACACCATATATTTT.

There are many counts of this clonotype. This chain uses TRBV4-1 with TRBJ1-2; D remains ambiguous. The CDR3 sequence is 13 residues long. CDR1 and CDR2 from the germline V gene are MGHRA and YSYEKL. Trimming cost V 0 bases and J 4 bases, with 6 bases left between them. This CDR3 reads CASSQDGGYGYTF. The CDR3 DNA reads TGCGCCAGCAGCCAAGATGGAGGCTATGGCTACACCTTC.

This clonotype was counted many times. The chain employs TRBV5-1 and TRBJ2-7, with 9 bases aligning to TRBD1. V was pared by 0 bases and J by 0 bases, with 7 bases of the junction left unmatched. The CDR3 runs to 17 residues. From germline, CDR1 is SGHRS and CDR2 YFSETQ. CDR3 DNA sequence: TGCGCCAGCAGCTTGGGGGGGACAGGGATGAGCTCCTACGAGCAGTACTTC. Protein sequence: CASSLGGTGMSSYEQYF.

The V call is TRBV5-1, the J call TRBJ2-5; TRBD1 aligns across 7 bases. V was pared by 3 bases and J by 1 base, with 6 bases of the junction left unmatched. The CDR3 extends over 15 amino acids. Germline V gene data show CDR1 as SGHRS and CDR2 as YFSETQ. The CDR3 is CASSSSGTAQETQYF. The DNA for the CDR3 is TGCGCCAGCAGCTCCTCCGGGACAGCCCAAGAGACCCAGTACTTC.

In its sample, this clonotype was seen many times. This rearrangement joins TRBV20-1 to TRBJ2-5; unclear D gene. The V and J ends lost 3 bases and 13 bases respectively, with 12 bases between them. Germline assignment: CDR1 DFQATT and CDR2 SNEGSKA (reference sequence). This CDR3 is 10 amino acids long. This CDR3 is CSARRVPPYF. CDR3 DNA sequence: TGCAGTGCTAGGCGAGTTCCCCCGTACTTC.

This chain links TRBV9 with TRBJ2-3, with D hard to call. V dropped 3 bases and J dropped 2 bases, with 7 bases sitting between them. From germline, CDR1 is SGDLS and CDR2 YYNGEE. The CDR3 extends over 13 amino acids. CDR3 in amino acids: CASSERPTDTQYF. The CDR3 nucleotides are TGTGCCAGCAGCGAGCGACCCACAGATACGCAGTATTTT.

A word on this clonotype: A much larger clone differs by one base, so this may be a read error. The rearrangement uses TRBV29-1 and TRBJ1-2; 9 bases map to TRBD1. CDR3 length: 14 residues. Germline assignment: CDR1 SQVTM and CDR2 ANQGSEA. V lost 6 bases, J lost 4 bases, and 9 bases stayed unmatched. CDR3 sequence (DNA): TGCAGCGTGTGGGACAGGGTCCTATCCTATGGCTACACCTTC. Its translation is CSVWDRVLSYGYTF.

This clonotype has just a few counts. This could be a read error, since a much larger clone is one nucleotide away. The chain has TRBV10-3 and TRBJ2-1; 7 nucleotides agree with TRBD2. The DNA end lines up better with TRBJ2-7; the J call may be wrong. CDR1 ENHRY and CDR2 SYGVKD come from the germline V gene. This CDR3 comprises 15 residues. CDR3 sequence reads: CAISEGLAAYNEQYF. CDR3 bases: TGTGCCATCAGTGAAGGCCTAGCGGCATACAATGAGCAGTACTTC.

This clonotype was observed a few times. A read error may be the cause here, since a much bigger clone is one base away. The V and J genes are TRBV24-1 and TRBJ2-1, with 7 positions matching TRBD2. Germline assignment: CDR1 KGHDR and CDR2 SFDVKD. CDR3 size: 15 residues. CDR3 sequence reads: CATSGGEGSYNGQFF. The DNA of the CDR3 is TGTGCCACCAGTGGAGGGGAGGGGTCCTACAATGGGCAGTTCTTC.

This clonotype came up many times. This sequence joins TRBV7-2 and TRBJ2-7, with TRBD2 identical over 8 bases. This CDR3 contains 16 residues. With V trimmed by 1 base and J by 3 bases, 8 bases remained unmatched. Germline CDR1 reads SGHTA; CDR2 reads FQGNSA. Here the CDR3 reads CASSLVSSGGYYEQYF. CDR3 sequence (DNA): TGTGCCAGCAGCTTAGTTAGCAGCGGGGGCTACTACGAGCAGTACTTC.

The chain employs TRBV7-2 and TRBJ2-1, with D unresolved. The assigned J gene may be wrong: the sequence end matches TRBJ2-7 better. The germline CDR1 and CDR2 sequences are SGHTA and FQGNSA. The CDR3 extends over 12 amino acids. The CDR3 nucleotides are TGTGCCAGCAGCCGAAGGCACAATGAGCAGTACTTC. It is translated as CASSRRHNEQYF.

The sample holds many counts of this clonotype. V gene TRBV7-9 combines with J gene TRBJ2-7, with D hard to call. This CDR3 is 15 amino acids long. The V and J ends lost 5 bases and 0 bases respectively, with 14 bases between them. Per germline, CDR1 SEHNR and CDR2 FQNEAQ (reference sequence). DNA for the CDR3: TGTGCCAGCAGCCCCCGAGTCTGGAGCTCCTACGAGCAGTACTTC. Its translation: CASSPRVWSSYEQYF.

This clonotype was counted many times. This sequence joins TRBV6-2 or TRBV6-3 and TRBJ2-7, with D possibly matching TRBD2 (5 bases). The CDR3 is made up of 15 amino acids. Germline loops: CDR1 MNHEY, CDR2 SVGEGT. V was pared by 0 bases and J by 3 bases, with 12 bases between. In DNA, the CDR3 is TGTGCCAGCAGTTACTCGAGGGCCGACCTCTACGAGCAGTACTTC. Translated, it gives CASSYSRADLYEQYF.

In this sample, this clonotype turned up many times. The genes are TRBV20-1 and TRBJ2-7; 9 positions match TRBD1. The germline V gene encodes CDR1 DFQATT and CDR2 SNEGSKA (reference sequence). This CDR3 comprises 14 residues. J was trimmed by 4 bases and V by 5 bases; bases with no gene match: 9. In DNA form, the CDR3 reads TGCAGTGCTCGCCCGGGACAGGGAAGTTACGAGCAGTACTTC. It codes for CSARPGQGSYEQYF.

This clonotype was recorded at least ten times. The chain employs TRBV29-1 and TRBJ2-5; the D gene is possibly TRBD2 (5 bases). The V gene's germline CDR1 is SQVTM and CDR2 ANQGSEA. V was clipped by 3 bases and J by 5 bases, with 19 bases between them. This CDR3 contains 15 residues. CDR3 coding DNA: TGCAGCGTTGACGGTATACGGGGTTTACTTGAGACCCAGTACTTC. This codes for CSVDGIRGLLETQYF.